This T cell receptor beta chain was sequenced during a study of human T cells and chemical hapten exposure (dated by TCRdb to the early 2020s). Some background on the complete study: For sensitization, 2% DPC in acetone was applied to a roughly 2 cm by roughly 2 cm area of upper inner arm skin. Weekly therapeutic DPC doses were additionally applied to the scalp of patients throughout the approximately 25-week study period. Patch testing was performed on the upper back with Finn chambers containing 0.01% DPC, and the patch tests were scored after 6 days according to International Contact Dermatitis Research Group standards. The patient cohort, mostly female, included alopecia areata with under or over 50% scalp involvement, alopecia totalis and alopecia universalis. Libraries were pooled for sequencing, and per-sample TCR yields varied mainly because of small differences in library volumes within the pool. In alopecia patients, the study followed how the peripheral blood TCR repertoire changed in vivo over primary and secondary sensitization to diphenylcyclopropenone (DPC), a hapten. Patient blood was sampled pre-sensitization (week 0) and at 2, 6 and about 24 weeks after DPC sensitization. For TCR sequencing, blood came from 25 to 35 alopecia patients at anywhere from one to four time points (pre-sensitization, 2, 6 and 24 weeks). Both TCR alpha and TCR beta chains were sequenced from each blood RNA sample. Study-level results and caveats: Expanded TCRs formed significantly more large CDR3 similarity clusters than pre-sensitization or healthy control sets, consistent with antigen-driven responses. The number of TCRs above 1 in 1000 frequency did not change with DPC sensitization; there was no evidence of global repertoire structure alterations. A positive correlation was found between the number of PT1 expanded TCRs and patch test score, with significance reached at thresholds 8, 16 and 32 but not 4. Repeated subsampling changed both the strength of the expansion versus patch-test correlation and the threshold at which that correlation became significant. Because every patient had alopecia, a presumed autoimmune disease, the patients' immune response might differ from that of healthy individuals.

The receptor library was made with RACE. The sequencer listed for this sample is NextSeq 500. During library preparation, unique molecular identifiers were attached to individual cDNA molecules so that TCRs could be counted in a quantitative, reproducible way. The original pipeline was this. Samples had a median of about 90,000 TCRs, with a range from 23,224 to 690,600. V, J and CDR3 annotation of the TCR reads was performed with the Decombinator software suite. For the PS versus PT1 abundance plots, all samples were subsampled to the same number of TCRs (28,000). TCRs were defined as expanded if absent before sensitization and observed at least eight times at the 2-week time point. The public reads were reanalyzed by TCRdb: fastp trimming at Q25, MiXCR alignment, in-frame beta chains only. When rows share a CDR3 protein, they turn into one entry using the most common DNA and genes. The V and J calls come from TCRdb's annotation, not from the publication. The sample yields approximately 41,000 distinct CDR3 sequences; about 4.2% were counted once. The ten largest clonotypes hold around 28% of the sample.

Details on this clonotype: Its antigen has not been determined. Base-call qualities are not available, and no considerably larger clone is one nucleotide away.

CDR1 and CDR2 were assigned from the germline V gene as KGHSH and LQKENI. The CDR3 has 14 amino acids, counting the end cysteine and phenylalanine. The only DNA kept is the CDR3, 42 bases in frame from the first base. A distance of 7 bases separates the germline ends of V and J, which lose 0 bases and 4 bases respectively. The time point label, read with the paper, signifies: patch test 1, 2 weeks after DPC sensitization. The treatment or condition label for this specimen denotes: therapeutic diphenylcyclopropenone sensitization with weekly scalp DPC. Total RNA was extracted from unfractionated whole blood collected in Tempus Blood RNA tubes. At each patch-test visit, blood was drawn before the patch test was applied. Patients were eligible if aged 18 to 70, diagnosed with alopecia and judged suitable for DPC therapy, and pregnant patients were excluded.

The TCR sequence derives from a man between 45 and 60 years old with alopecia areata. Some clones in this sample may be carry-over from other donors' samples. This material consisted of whole blood, taken in connection with sensitization to the hapten diphenylcyclopropenone (DPC). The rearrangement combines TRBV18 with TRBJ2-1; there is no confident call for the D gene. The CDR3: CASSPPGPYNEQFF. Read as DNA, the sequence is TGTGCCAGCTCACCACCAGGGCCTTACAATGAGCAGTTCTTC.